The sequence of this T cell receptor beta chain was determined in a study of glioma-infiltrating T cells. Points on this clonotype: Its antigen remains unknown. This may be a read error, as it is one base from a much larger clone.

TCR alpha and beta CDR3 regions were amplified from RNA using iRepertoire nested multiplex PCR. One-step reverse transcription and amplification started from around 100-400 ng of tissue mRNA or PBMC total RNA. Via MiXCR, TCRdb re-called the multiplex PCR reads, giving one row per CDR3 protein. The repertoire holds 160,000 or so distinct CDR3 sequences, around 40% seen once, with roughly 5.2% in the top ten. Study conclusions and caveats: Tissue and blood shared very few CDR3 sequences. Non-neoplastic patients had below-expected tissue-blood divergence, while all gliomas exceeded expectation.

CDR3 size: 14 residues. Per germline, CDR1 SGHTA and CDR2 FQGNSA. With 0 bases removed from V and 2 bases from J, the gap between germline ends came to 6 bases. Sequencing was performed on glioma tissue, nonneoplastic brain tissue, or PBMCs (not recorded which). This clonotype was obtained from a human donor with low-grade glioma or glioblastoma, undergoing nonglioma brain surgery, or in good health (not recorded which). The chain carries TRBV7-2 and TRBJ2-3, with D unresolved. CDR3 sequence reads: CASSLAAYTDTQYF. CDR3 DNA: TGTGCCAGCAGCTTAGCCGCGTACACAGATACGCAGTATTTT.